The entry below describes one T cell receptor beta chain. What antigen it recognizes has not been identified. Within one base of it there is no much larger clone, and no base qualities were kept. Sequences ENHRY (CDR1) and SYGVKD (CDR2) are obtained from the germline V gene. V loses 2 bases, J loses 7 bases, and the germline ends lie 17 bases apart. From cysteine to phenylalanine, the CDR3 is 16 amino acids long. Of the read, only the CDR3 DNA is kept; its 48 bases are in frame from base 1. The Qiagen DNeasy kit was used to extract genomic DNA both from unsorted PBMCs and from the negatively selected CD4+ and CD8+ fractions. Amplification of TCR beta CDR3 regions was done by immunoSEQ multiplex PCR with primers that anneal to V and J segments. A synthetic immune receptor repertoire was used to minimize amplification bias, and any residual bias was removed computationally once sequencing was done. In the original analysis: Custom Python scripts were used to quantify repertoire diversity as the Shannon entropy index. The unsorted, CD4+ and CD8+ repertoires were each analyzed separately, with the exception of combined analyses, where CD4+ and CD8+ sequences were merged in silico. Clonal expansion was defined as at least a 2-fold frequency increase after treatment relative to C1D1, with a pseudocount of 0.5 for undetected baseline clones. Clones with 0 or 1 copy at C1D1 were classified as singleton clones, and clones with 2 or more copies were classified as non-singleton clones. Clones expanded in unsorted samples were annotated as CD4+, CD8+ or unknown by matching protein sequences in sorted samples from the same patient. Diversity changes from C1D1 to C4D1 were tested in paired samples using Wilcoxon tests. Entries here come from immuneACCESS through TCRdb and include only in-frame sequences with V and J called. Some clones fail to appear in such tables; in the studies checked, an unresolved V gene covers under half of the shortfall, and the cause of the remainder is unknown. V, J and clone size are taken as reported in that table, and D and trimming were inferred from the DNA itself. Counted in this sample were 110,000 or so clones; over 85% of them appeared once. The top ten constitute under 20% of the sample.

The data were obtained in a study of PD-1 blockade in classical Hodgkin lymphoma (dated by TCRdb to the early 2020s). For the wider study: Nivolumab dosing was 3 mg/kg intravenously every 2 weeks, continuing until either disease progression or unacceptable toxicity. The study used TCR beta sequencing and CyTOF to define a peripheral blood immune signature of response to PD-1 blockade in classical Hodgkin lymphoma. Here is what the overall study found, with its caveats: Baseline TCR diversity was reported as lower in newly diagnosed patients than in healthy donors, and lower still in relapsed/refractory patients. Trial patients with a complete response had baseline diversity similar to that of newly diagnosed patients, while partial responders and progressors had significantly lower diversity. CD4+ but not CD8+ TCR diversity rose significantly by C4D1 (p=0.0027 vs p=0.16), most apparent in complete responders (p=0.02). The study was limited to a single clinical trial cohort, and causes of repertoire differences, possibly disease activity or prior therapy, remained undefined. Diversity was lower in patients who began nivolumab less than 1 year after ASCT, so these patients were left out of later analyses to avoid confounding by immune reconstitution.

The sample's time point label, decoded: cycle 4 day 1 (C4D1), after 6 weeks of nivolumab. Every trial patient had relapsed after autologous stem cell transplantation, and cohorts A, B and C differed in prior brentuximab vedotin exposure. The trial cohort included 50 to 60 patients with relapsed/refractory classical Hodgkin lymphoma, and each patient had a best overall response of complete response, partial response or progressive disease. Single-agent nivolumab was administered to trial patients in the multi-cohort phase II CheckMate 205 trial. Best overall response was determined by an independent review committee according to the 2007 International Working Group response criteria. Trial PBMCs were obtained immediately prior to nivolumab initiation (C1D1) and on therapy at cycle 2 day 1 and cycle 4 day 1. After peripheral blood was drawn into 8 mL Vacutainer Cell Preparation Tubes, PBMCs were isolated by centrifugation and then cryopreserved.

The chain employs TRBV10-3 and TRBJ2-2; the D gene identity is not certain. Sequencing was performed on peripheral blood mononuclear cells (PBMCs), taken before the fourth cycle of nivolumab. The clonotype comes from a human donor with classical Hodgkin lymphoma. The CDR3 reads CAISEGVSAIDGELFF. The sequence in DNA is TGTGCCATCAGTGAGGGGGTTAGTGCAATTGACGGGGAGCTGTTTTTT.